The clone carrying this T cell receptor (beta chain) was seen many times. These data are taken from a study of T-cell reconstitution after alpha-beta-depleted transplantation in children. Deletions cut 6 bases from V and 2 bases from J, with 18 bases between. Germline V gives CDR1 DFQATT, CDR2 SNEGSKA (reference sequence). This CDR3 spans 15 amino acids. Preparation of the TCRbeta library involved a method that used unique molecular identifiers. TCRdb reprocessed the PCR reads with MiXCR, giving one entry per CDR3 protein. Found here are 210,000 or so distinct CDR3 sequences, around 9.5% of them singletons; the top ten hold approximately 6.2%.

The chain is built from TRBV20-1 and TRBJ2-3; the D gene is possibly TRBD1 (6 bases). The sequence was collected from a human donor who donated a stem cell graft to a child with acute lymphoblastic leukemia. The specimen was PBMCs from the stem cell graft donor, collected from the stem cell graft. The CDR3 region is CSALKPQGLTDTQYF. The DNA of the CDR3 is TGCAGTGCCCTAAAACCGCAGGGGCTCACAGATACGCAGTATTTT.